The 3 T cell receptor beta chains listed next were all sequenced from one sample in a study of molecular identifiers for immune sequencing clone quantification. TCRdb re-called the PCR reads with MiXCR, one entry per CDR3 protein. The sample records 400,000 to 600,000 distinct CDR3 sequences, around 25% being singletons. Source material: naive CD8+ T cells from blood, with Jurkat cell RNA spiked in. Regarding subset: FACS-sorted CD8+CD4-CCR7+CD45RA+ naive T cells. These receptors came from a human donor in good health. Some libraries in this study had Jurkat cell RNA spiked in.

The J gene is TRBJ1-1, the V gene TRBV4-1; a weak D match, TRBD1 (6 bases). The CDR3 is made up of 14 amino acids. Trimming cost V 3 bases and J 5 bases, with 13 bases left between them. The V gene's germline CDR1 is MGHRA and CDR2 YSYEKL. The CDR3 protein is CASSQGRGETEAFF. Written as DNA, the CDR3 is TGCGCCAGCAGCCAGGGCAGGGGAGAGACTGAAGCTTTCTTT.

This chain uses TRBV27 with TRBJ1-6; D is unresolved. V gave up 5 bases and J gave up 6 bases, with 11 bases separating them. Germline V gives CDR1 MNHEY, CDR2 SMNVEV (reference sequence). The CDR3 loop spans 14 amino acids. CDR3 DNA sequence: TGTGCCAGCAGTACCCGCGGGATTAATTCACCCCTCCACTTT. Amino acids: CASSTRGINSPLHF.

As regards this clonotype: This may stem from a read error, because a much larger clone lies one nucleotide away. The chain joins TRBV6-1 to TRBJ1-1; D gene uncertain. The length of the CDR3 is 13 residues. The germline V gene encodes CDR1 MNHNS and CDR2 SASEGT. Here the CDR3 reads CACSEARGPEAFF. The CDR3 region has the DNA TGTGCCTGCAGTGAAGCCCGGGGTCCTGAAGCTTTCTTT.